This T cell receptor beta chain was recovered during a study of blood T cells in healthy people across ages. Each donor's blood draw was around 10 milliliters of peripheral blood. RNA extraction gave at least 5 micrograms of total RNA per sample. A second PCR of about 7 to 11 cycles used a sample-barcoded 5' primer and a J-beta primer mix. Through a template-switch adaptor with 12 random nucleotides, each cDNA molecule received a tag. TCRdb re-analysed the 5' RACE reads in MiXCR, keeping a single row per CDR3 protein. The sample lists roughly 930,000 distinct CDR3 sequences; around 48% were seen once. The sample holds a few counts of this clonotype. The CDR3 is 14 amino acids. V lost 5 bases, J lost 0 bases, and 12 bases lay in between. CDR1 and CDR2 (germline): SGHTS, YDEGEE.

The chain employs TRBV5-8 and TRBJ2-7; D is ambiguous. Sample: blood. The receptor comes from a man aged 25-45 years in good health. The CDR3 region is CASRSRRSSYEQYF. The CDR3, as DNA: TGTGCCAGCAGGTCCCGACGGAGCTCCTACGAGCAGTACTTC.